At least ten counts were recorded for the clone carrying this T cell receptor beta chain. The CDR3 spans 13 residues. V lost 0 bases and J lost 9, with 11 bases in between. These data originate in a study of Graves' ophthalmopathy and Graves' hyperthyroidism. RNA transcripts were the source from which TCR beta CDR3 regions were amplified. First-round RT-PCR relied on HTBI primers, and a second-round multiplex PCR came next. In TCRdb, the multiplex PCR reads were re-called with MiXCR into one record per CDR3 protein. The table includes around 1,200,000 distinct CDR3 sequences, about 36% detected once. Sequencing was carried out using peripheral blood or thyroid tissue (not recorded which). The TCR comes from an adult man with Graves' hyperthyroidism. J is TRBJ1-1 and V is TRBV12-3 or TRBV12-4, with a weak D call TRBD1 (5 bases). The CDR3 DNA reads TGTGCCAGCAGTTTAGCCCGGGGGACGAAAGCTTTCTTT. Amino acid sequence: CASSLARGTKAFF.